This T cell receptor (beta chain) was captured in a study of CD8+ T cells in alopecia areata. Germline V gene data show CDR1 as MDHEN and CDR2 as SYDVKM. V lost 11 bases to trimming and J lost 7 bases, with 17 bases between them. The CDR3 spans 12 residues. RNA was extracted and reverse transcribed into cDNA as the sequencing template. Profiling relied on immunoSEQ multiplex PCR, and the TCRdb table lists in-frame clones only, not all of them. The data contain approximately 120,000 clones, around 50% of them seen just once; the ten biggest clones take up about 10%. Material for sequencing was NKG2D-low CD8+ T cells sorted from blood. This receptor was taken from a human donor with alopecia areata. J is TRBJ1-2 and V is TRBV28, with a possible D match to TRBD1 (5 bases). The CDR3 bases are TGTGCCTCCAATGATATGGGGGTTGGCTACACCTTC. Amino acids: CASNDMGVGYTF.